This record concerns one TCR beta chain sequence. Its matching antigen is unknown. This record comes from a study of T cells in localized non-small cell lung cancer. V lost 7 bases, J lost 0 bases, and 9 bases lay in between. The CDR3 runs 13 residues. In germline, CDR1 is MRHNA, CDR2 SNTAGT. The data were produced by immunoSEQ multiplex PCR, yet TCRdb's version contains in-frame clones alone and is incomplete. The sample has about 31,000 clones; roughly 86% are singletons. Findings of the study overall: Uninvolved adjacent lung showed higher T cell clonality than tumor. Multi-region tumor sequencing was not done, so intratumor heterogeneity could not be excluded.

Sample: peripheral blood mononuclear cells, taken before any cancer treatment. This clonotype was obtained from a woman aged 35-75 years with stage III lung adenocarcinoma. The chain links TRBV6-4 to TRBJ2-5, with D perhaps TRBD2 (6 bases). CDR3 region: CASTGRNQETQYF. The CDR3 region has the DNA TGTGCCAGCACAGGGAGGAACCAAGAGACCCAGTACTTC.